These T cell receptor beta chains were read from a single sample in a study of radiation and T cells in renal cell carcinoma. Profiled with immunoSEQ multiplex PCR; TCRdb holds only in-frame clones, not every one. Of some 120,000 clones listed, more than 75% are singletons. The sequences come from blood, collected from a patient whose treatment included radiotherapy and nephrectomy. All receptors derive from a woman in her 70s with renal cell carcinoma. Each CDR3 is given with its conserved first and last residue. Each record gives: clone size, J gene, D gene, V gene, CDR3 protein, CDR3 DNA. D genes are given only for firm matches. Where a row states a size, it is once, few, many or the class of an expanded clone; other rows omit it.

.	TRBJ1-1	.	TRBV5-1	CASSLGGAGLPRDTEAFF	TGCGCCAGCAGCCTCGGGGGGGCAGGCCTGCCTCGGGACACTGAAGCTTTCTTT
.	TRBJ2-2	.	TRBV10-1	CASSERQVSTGELFF	TGCGCCAGCAGTGAGCGGCAGGTGAGCACCGGGGAGCTGTTTTTT
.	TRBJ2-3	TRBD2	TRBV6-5	CASSWWDYNTDTQYF	TGTGCCAGCAGTTGGTGGGACTACAACACAGATACGCAGTATTTT
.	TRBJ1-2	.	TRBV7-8	CASTAGSVGTHIGGYTF	TGTGCCAGCACCGCGGGTTCGGTAGGGACACATATTGGCGGCTACACCTTC
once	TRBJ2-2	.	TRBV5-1	CASSLGNTGELFF	TGCGCCAGCAGCTTGGGGAACACCGGGGAGCTGTTTTTT
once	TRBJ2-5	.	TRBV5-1	CASSGLAARETQYF	TGCGCCAGCAGCGGCCTGGCAGCCCGAGAGACCCAGTACTTC
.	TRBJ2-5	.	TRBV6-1	CASRRTGQETQYF	TGTGCCAGCAGGAGGACTGGCCAAGAGACCCAGTACTTC
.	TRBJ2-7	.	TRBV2	CASSLTSRGYEQYF	TGTGCCAGCAGCCTGACTAGCAGGGGGTACGAGCAGTACTTC
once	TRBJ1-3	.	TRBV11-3	CASSLGGATASGNTIYF	TGTGCCAGCAGCTTAGGTGGGGCCACCGCCTCTGGAAACACCATATATTTT
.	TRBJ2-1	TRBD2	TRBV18	CASSPPSGGTYNEQFF	TGTGCCAGCTCACCACCTTCGGGGGGAACCTACAATGAGCAGTTCTTC
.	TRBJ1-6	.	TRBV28	CASSLLTTAPLYSPLHF	TGTGCCAGCAGTTTATTAACGACAGCCCCCTTATATTCACCCCTCCACTTT
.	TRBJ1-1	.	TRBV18	CASSPRKGSNTEAFF	TGTGCCAGCTCACCACGGAAAGGGTCGAACACTGAAGCTTTCTTT
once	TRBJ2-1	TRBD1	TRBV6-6	CASTQGANSYNEQFF	TGTGCCAGTACACAGGGGGCTAACTCCTACAATGAGCAGTTCTTC
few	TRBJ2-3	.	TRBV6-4	CASSDQGLHSTDTQYF	TGTGCCAGCAGTGACCAGGGGCTACATAGCACAGATACGCAGTATTTT
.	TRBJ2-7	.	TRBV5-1	CASSLGGPYENEQYF	TGCGCCAGCAGCTTGGGGGGACCTTACGAAAATGAGCAGTACTTC
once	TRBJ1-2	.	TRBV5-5	CASSLDGNYGYTF	TGTGCCAGCAGCTTGGATGGGAACTATGGCTACACCTTC
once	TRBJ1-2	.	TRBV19	CASSIIGAEGYTF	TGTGCCAGTAGTATTATCGGGGCGGAAGGCTACACCTTC
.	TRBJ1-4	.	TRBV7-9	CASSPKNSDGGEKLFF	TGTGCCAGCAGCCCAAAGAATTCGGACGGGGGGGAAAAACTGTTTTTT
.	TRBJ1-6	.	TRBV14	CASNGESYNSPLHF	TGTGCCAGCAACGGGGAATCCTATAATTCACCCCTCCACTTT
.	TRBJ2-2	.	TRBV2	CASIAGRAGTGELFF	TGTGCCAGCATCGCGGGCAGGGCGGGCACCGGGGAGCTGTTTTTT
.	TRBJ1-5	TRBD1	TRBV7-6	CASSLGTGDQPQHF	TGTGCCAGCAGCTTAGGGACAGGGGATCAGCCCCAGCATTTT
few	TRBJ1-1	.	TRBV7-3	CASSRMRNTEAFF	TGTGCCAGCAGCCGCATGAGGAACACTGAAGCTTTCTTT
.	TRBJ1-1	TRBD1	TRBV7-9	CASSPSQQGGTEAFF	TGTGCCAGCAGCCCAAGCCAACAGGGGGGCACTGAAGCTTTCTTT
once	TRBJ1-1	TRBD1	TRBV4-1	CASSPGTGNTEAFF	TGCGCCAGCAGCCCGGGGACAGGGAACACTGAAGCTTTCTTT
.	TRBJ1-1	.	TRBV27	CASSFRQPNTEAFF	TGTGCCAGCAGTTTCCGGCAGCCGAACACTGAAGCTTTCTTT
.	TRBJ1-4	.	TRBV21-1	CASSKGTGYGRLFF	TGTGCCAGCAGCAAAGGGACAGGGTACGGCCGGCTGTTTTTT
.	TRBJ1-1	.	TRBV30	CAWRGGYGTEAFF	TGTGCCTGGAGGGGGGGGTATGGCACTGAAGCTTTCTTT
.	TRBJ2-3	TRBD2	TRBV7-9	CASILSTSGGDTQYF	TGTGCCAGCATCCTTTCGACTAGCGGGGGAGATACGCAGTATTTT
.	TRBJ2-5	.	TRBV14	CASRRGTQVAQYF	TGTGCCAGCAGGAGGGGAACTCAAGTCGCCCAGTACTTC
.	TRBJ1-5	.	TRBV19	CASRGYSNQPQHF	TGTGCCAGTAGGGGATATAGCAATCAGCCCCAGCATTTT
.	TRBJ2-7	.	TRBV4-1	CASSGASTYEQYF	TGCGCCAGCAGCGGGGCCTCAACCTACGAGCAGTACTTC
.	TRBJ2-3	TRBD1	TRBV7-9	CASSSGQPPDTQYF	TGTGCCAGCAGCTCGGGACAGCCCCCAGATACGCAGTATTTT
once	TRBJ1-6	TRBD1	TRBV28	CASSKDRGRINSPLHF	TGTGCCAGCAGTAAGGACAGGGGAAGGATAAATTCACCCCTCCACTTT
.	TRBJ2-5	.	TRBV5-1	CASSGAGQETQYF	TGCGCCAGCAGCGGGGCAGGGCAAGAGACCCAGTACTTC
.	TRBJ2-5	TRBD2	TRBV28	CASSLGLAGGLETQYF	TGTGCCAGCAGTTTAGGACTAGCGGGGGGCCTGGAGACCCAGTACTTC
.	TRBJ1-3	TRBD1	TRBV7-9	CASSSGGNSGNTIYF	TGTGCCAGCAGCTCAGGGGGCAACTCTGGAAACACCATATATTTT
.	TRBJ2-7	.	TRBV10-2	CASSESMQGGHEQYF	TGCGCCAGCAGTGAGTCGATGCAGGGGGGCCACGAGCAGTACTTC
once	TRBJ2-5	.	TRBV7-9	CASSFAETQYF	TGTGCCAGCAGCTTCGCAGAGACCCAGTACTTC
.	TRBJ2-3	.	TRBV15	CATSREGQIPGDTQYF	TGTGCCACCAGCAGAGAAGGACAGATTCCCGGGGATACGCAGTATTTT
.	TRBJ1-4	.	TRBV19	CASQRANEKLFF	TGTGCCAGTCAGCGGGCCAATGAAAAACTGTTTTTT
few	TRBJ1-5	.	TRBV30	CAWSVGGGQQPQHF	TGTGCCTGGAGTGTAGGGGGGGGCCAACAGCCCCAGCATTTT
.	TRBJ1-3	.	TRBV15	CATSRDFPGAENTIYF	TGTGCCACCAGCAGAGACTTCCCCGGGGCGGAAAACACCATATATTTT